These 20 T cell receptor beta chains originate from one sample sequenced in a study of cytomegalovirus exposure and HLA in healthy donors. TCRdb's table, derived via immunoSEQ multiplex PCR, lists solely in-frame clones and lacks some. The sample gives 90,000 to 150,000 clones, around 89% of which show up once; around 6% is in the top ten. What was sequenced was PBMCs. The receptors here all came from a woman aged 18 to 35 in good health and CMV-seropositive.

The chain uses TRBV19 and TRBJ2-7; tentatively, D is TRBD1 (5 bases). CDR1 is LNHDA and CDR2 is SQIVND in the germline V gene (reference sequence). CDR3 length: 16 residues. The V end lost 1 base, the J end lost 6 bases, and 19 bases lay between the germline ends. CDR3: CASSIAGRTLFGEQYF. CDR3 DNA sequence: TGTGCCAGTAGTATAGCAGGAAGGACACTCTTCGGCGAGCAGTACTTC.

The chain carries TRBV7-2 and TRBJ2-1; no reliable D call. The CDR3 length is 13 residues. V was trimmed by 0 bases and J by 8 bases, leaving 8 bases between them. The germline V gene has CDR1 SGHTA and CDR2 FQGNSA. The CDR3 region has the DNA TGTGCCAGCAGCTTAGCCCGAGGCGATGAGCAGTTCTTC. Its protein is CASSLARGDEQFF.

The chain is built from TRBV7-9 and TRBJ1-3; 7 nucleotides line up with TRBD1. Unmatched junction bases numbered 17, after V lost 5 bases and J lost 4 bases. In germline, CDR1 is SEHNR, CDR2 FQNEAQ (reference sequence). The CDR3 consists of 18 residues. The DNA of the CDR3 is TGTGCCAGCAGCCCAAGAGGGGGCGCGGGCGTCGTGGGAAACACCATATATTTT. Translation: CASSPRGGAGVVGNTIYF.

This clone was observed a single time. This chain uses TRBV18 with TRBJ1-1, with D uncertain. Trimming removed 4 bases at V and 1 base at J, with 10 bases between. The CDR3 has 14 amino acids. The germline V gene encodes CDR1 KGHSH and CDR2 LQKENI. CDR3 sequence: CASSLQEGNTEAFF. DNA of the CDR3: TGTGCCAGCTCACTCCAGGAGGGGAACACTGAAGCTTTCTTT.

The rearrangement links TRBV7-9 to TRBJ1-2, with D possibly being TRBD1 (5 bases). This CDR3 region has 15 residues. Germline V gene sequence: CDR1 SEHNR, CDR2 FQNEAQ (reference sequence). With 5 bases removed from V and 4 bases from J, the gap between germline ends came to 17 bases. This CDR3 reads CASSPPSLGAYGYTF. The CDR3 DNA reads as TGTGCCAGCAGCCCCCCTAGTTTAGGGGCCTATGGCTACACCTTC.

The chain employs TRBV30 and TRBJ1-1, with 10 bases that match TRBD1. CDR3 length equals 13 residues. CDR1 is GTSNPN and CDR2 is SVGIG in the germline V gene (reference sequence). V lost 8 bases to trimming and J lost 5 bases; unmatched junction nucleotides: 8. Written as DNA, the CDR3 is TGTGCCGGACAGGGGGTTCGAGGGACTGAAGCTTTCTTT. It yields the protein CAGQGVRGTEAFF. The full variable domain, rest sourced from reference TRBV30 and TRBJ1-1, is SQTIHQWPATLVQPVGSPLSLECTVEGTSNPNLYWYRQAAGRGLQLLFYSVGIGQISSEVPQNLSASRPQDRQFILSSKKLLLSDSGFYLCAGQGVRGTEAFFGQGTRLTVV.

The count of this clone is one. This chain links TRBV4-1 with TRBJ2-7; 11 nucleotides line up with TRBD1. This CDR3 contains 13 residues. Germline loops: CDR1 MGHRA, CDR2 YSYEKL. Unmatched junction bases numbered 2, after V lost 4 bases and J lost 6 bases. CDR3 nucleotides: TGCGCCAGCAGCCCGGGACAGGGGGTCGAGCAGTACTTC. The encoded protein is CASSPGQGVEQYF.

The rearrangement links TRBV19 to TRBJ1-4, with 8 bases identical to TRBD1. Germline V gene lookup returns CDR1 LNHDA and CDR2 SQIVND (reference sequence). This CDR3 is built from 15 residues. V lost 6 bases and J lost 7; bases outside the gene matches: 10. The CDR3 coding sequence is TGTGCCAGTAGATTACCAGGGGGCGCGGTTGAAAAACTGTTTTTT. It encodes CASRLPGGAVEKLFF. The full variable domain, in which reference TRBV19 and TRBJ1-4 provide the parts outside the CDR3, is DGGITQSPKYLFRKEGQNVTLSCEQNLNHDAMYWYRQDPGQGLRLIYYSQIVNDFQKGDIAEGYSVSREKKESFPLTVTSAQKNPTAFYLCASRLPGGAVEKLFFGSGTQLSVL.

The chain uses TRBV2 and TRBJ2-4, with 8 bases fitting TRBD2. The CDR3 totals 16 residues. V shed 5 bases, J shed 3 bases, and the junction held 9 bases outside the gene matches. Germline lookup yields CDR1 SNHLY and CDR2 FYNNEI. CDR3 in DNA: TGTGCCAGCAGTCGGGGGGGGGTGTTGGACAAAAACATTCAGTACTTC. It codes for CASSRGGVLDKNIQYF.

The chain couples TRBV29-1 to TRBJ2-1, with D tentatively TRBD1 (6 bases). This CDR3 spans 15 amino acids. Germline CDR1 is SQVTM and CDR2 is ANQGSEA. Trimming removed 5 bases at V and 5 bases at J, with 19 bases between. DNA of the CDR3: TGCAGCGTTTCCTCGGACAGCGTTAACCACAATGAGCAGTTCTTC. Protein product: CSVSSDSVNHNEQFF.

This clone is a singleton in its sample. This chain links TRBV30 with TRBJ2-7, with D maybe TRBD2 (6 bases). The CDR3 is 13 residues long. V lost 1 base to trimming and J lost 7 bases, with 14 bases between them. Germline V CDR1 and CDR2: GTSNPN, SVGIG (reference sequence). This chain's CDR3 is CAWSGASAGEQYF. The CDR3 bases are TGTGCCTGGAGTGGAGCATCTGCGGGGGAGCAGTACTTC.

DNA of the CDR3: TGTGCCAGCAGCCCTCCGGGACAGGGACTCTACGAGCAGTACTTC. Protein sequence: CASSPPGQGLYEQYF. The chain carries TRBV14 and TRBJ2-7, with TRBD1 matching over 9 bases. CDR1 SGHDN and CDR2 FVKESK come from the germline V gene. V trimming: 4 bases; J trimming: 3 bases; junction bases outside the gene matches: 7. The CDR3 has 15 residues.

Here the CDR3 reads CASSPTGGSGSPLHF. The CDR3, as DNA: TGTGCCAGCTCACCGACAGGGGGCTCCGGTTCACCCCTCCACTTT. This chain connects TRBV18 to TRBJ1-6; 10 nucleotides align to TRBD1. J was trimmed by 9 bases and V by 3 bases; bases with no gene match: 5. Germline-derived CDR1 and CDR2 are KGHSH and LQKENI. CDR3 length equals 15 residues.

The chain joins TRBV11-2 to TRBJ2-1; D perhaps matches TRBD2 (5 bases). Per germline, CDR1 SGHAT and CDR2 FQNNGV. The CDR3 spans 15 residues. V gave up 2 bases and J gave up 2 bases, with 10 bases separating them. As DNA, the CDR3 is TGTGCCAGCAGCTTATGGGCCGGGACCTACAATGAGCAGTTCTTC. Its translation is CASSLWAGTYNEQFF.

The CDR3 is CASSSPGQATYEQYF. The CDR3 DNA reads as TGTGCCAGCAGCTCTCCGGGACAGGCTACCTACGAGCAGTACTTC. V gene TRBV5-8 combines with J gene TRBJ2-7; 8 bases fit TRBD1. V lost 3 bases and J lost 2; bases outside the gene matches: 7. Germline V CDR1 and CDR2: SGHTS, YDEGEE. The CDR3 covers 15 residues. The full variable domain, in which reference TRBV5-8 and TRBJ2-7 provide the parts outside the CDR3, is EAGVTQSPTHLIKTRGQQATLRCSPISGHTSVYWYQQALGLGLQFLLWYDEGEERNRGNFPPRFSGRQFPNYSSELNVNALELEDSALYLCASSSPGQATYEQYFGPGTRLTVT.

The chain recombines TRBV11-3 with TRBJ2-1; 9 positions agree with TRBD1. The J segment lost 1 base and the V segment lost 5 bases, leaving 6 bases of the junction unmatched. CDR3 size: 16 residues. Germline V gene data show CDR1 as SGHNT and CDR2 as YENEEA. The DNA for the CDR3 is TGTGCCAGCAGCGCCTCGGGGACAGGGTCCTACAATGAGCAGTTCTTC. Encoded protein: CASSASGTGSYNEQFF.

V is TRBV30 and J is TRBJ2-7; D not resolved. The CDR3 is 13 amino acids. The V gene lost 0 bases and the J gene lost 2 bases, with 8 bases spanning the gap. Germline assignment: CDR1 GTSNPN and CDR2 SVGIG (reference sequence). The CDR3 region is CAWSVSSPYEQYF. CDR3 bases: TGTGCCTGGAGTGTAAGCTCCCCCTACGAGCAGTACTTC.

The genes are TRBV2 and TRBJ2-7; D might be TRBD1 (5 bases). Looked up from germline, CDR1 is SNHLY and CDR2 is FYNNEI. CDR3 length: 13 amino acids. Between the trimmed V and J ends, which lost 4 bases and 6 bases, there was a span of 13 bases. The CDR3 nucleotides read TGTGCCAGCAGTGGGCAGGGCCTTCTCGAGCAGTACTTC. The encoded protein is CASSGQGLLEQYF.

This chain joins TRBV19 and TRBJ2-4, with 9 bases matching TRBD1. Unmatched junction bases numbered 8, after V lost 5 bases and J lost 9 bases. CDR1 and CDR2 (germline): LNHDA, SQIVND (reference sequence). The CDR3 is made up of 14 amino acids. CDR3 sequence: CASSDRDRVSIQYF. The CDR3 coding sequence is TGTGCCAGTAGTGACCGGGACAGGGTCTCCATTCAGTACTTC.

The rearrangement joins TRBV6-1 to TRBJ2-7; unclear D gene. Per the germline V gene, CDR1 is MNHNS and CDR2 is SASEGT. The CDR3 is 12 residues long. Trimming removed 7 bases from V and 0 bases from J, with 7 bases in between. CDR3 region: CASNGPSYEQYF. CDR3 DNA sequence: TGTGCCAGCAATGGCCCCTCCTACGAGCAGTACTTC.